This T cell receptor (beta chain) came from a study of shared clonotypes between healthy human individuals. Only in-frame clones appear in the TCRdb table, and some are missing; sequencing was by immunoSEQ multiplex PCR. The table includes about 2.5 million clones, 85% to 95% detected once. Trimming removed 5 bases at V and 7 bases at J, with 14 bases between. Germline values: CDR1 MNHNS, CDR2 SASEGT. CDR3 length equals 13 residues. The sequencing input was naive CD4+ T cells from PBMCs. Subset given: CD45RA+ positively selected. The source of this sequence is a man younger than 35 in good health. Some clones in this sample may be carry-over from other donors' samples. The rearrangement links TRBV6-1 to TRBJ1-2; D is uncertain. CDR3: CASSTTYARGYTF. CDR3 bases: TGTGCCAGCAGTACTACATACGCTCGTGGCTACACCTTC.